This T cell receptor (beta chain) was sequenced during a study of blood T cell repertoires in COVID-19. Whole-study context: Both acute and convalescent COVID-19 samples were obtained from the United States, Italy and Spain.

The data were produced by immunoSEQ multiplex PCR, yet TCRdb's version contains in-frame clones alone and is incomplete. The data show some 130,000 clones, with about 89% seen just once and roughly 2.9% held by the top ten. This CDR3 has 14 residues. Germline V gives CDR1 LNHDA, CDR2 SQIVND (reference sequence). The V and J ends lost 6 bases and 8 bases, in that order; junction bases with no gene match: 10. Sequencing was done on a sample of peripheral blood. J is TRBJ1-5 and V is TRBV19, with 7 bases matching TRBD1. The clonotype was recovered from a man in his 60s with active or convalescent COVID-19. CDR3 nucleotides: TGTGCCAGTAGCCTAGGACAGGATTGGGAGCCCCAGCATTTT. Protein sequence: CASSLGQDWEPQHF. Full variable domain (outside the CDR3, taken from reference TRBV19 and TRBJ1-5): DGGITQSPKYLFRKEGQNVTLSCEQNLNHDAMYWYRQDPGQGLRLIYYSQIVNDFQKGDIAEGYSVSREKKESFPLTVTSAQKNPTAFYLCASSLGQDWEPQHFGDGTRLSIL.